This is a list of T cell receptor beta chains from one sample in a study of blood T cell repertoires in COVID-19. The data were produced by immunoSEQ multiplex PCR, yet TCRdb's version contains in-frame clones alone and is incomplete. The sample carries hundreds of thousands of clones, roughly 87% recorded once. What was sequenced was PBMCs or T cells enriched from blood (not recorded which). The source of these receptors is a woman aged 25-40 years with acute COVID-19. The CDR3 runs from the conserved cysteine through the conserved F or W. Each record gives: V gene, J gene, CDR3 protein.

v_call: TRBV18
j_call: TRBJ2-6
cdr3_aa: CASSQDSQRSGANVLTF

v_call: TRBV6-2/TRBV6-3
j_call: TRBJ2-7
cdr3_aa: CASRYRDRDKQYF

v_call: TRBV6-5
j_call: TRBJ1-5
cdr3_aa: CATQLGGPQPQHF

v_call: TRBV7-9
j_call: TRBJ1-2
cdr3_aa: CASSENWANDNYGYTF

v_call: TRBV11-3
j_call: TRBJ1-4
cdr3_aa: CARVPEQKLFF

v_call: TRBV7-2
j_call: TRBJ2-7
cdr3_aa: CASSTSGRAYEQYF

v_call: TRBV24-1
j_call: TRBJ2-5
cdr3_aa: CATSDLEGGETQYF

v_call: TRBV4-1
j_call: TRBJ2-7
cdr3_aa: CASSLGTSGSSHEQYF

v_call: TRBV28
j_call: TRBJ1-1
cdr3_aa: CASSPGTGKNTEAFF

v_call: TRBV24-1
j_call: TRBJ2-5
cdr3_aa: CATSDQRLAGQETQYF

v_call: TRBV3-1/TRBV3-2
j_call: TRBJ2-7
cdr3_aa: CASSDYRDSQTLDF

v_call: TRBV7-3
j_call: TRBJ2-1
cdr3_aa: CASSPRGNNEQFF

v_call: TRBV12-3/TRBV12-4
j_call: TRBJ2-5
cdr3_aa: CASRGLRGTQYF

v_call: TRBV24-1
j_call: TRBJ2-3
cdr3_aa: CATSDPQGRTSGTDTQYF

v_call: TRBV6-4
j_call: TRBJ2-2
cdr3_aa: CASSLGGRPGELFF

v_call: TRBV18
j_call: TRBJ2-1
cdr3_aa: CASSPPGQSNYNEQFF

v_call: TRBV27
j_call: TRBJ1-5
cdr3_aa: CASSLTGGPQPQHF

v_call: TRBV18
j_call: TRBJ2-1
cdr3_aa: CASSMTSGNNEQFF

v_call: TRBV7-2
j_call: TRBJ2-5
cdr3_aa: CASSQSRGRQETQYF

v_call: TRBV6-2/TRBV6-3
j_call: TRBJ2-3
cdr3_aa: CASSYGLAGGGGTQYF

v_call: TRBV6-2/TRBV6-3
j_call: TRBJ1-5
cdr3_aa: CASSQQGFGGDQPQHF

v_call: TRBV3-1/TRBV3-2
j_call: TRBJ2-3
cdr3_aa: CASSQDRVGRRDGTDTQYF

v_call: TRBV13
j_call: TRBJ2-5
cdr3_aa: CASSLTGVQTQYF

v_call: TRBV3-1/TRBV3-2
j_call: TRBJ2-1
cdr3_aa: CASSQDGQGYNEQFF

v_call: TRBV7-9
j_call: TRBJ2-1
cdr3_aa: CASTPAVSSYNEQFF

v_call: TRBV19
j_call: TRBJ1-4
cdr3_aa: CASQQGAAEKLFF

v_call: TRBV5-1
j_call: TRBJ2-5
cdr3_aa: CASSLTGSQETQYF

v_call: TRBV2
j_call: TRBJ2-5
cdr3_aa: CATKRVQETQYF

v_call: TRBV19
j_call: TRBJ1-2
cdr3_aa: CASSILGVYGYTF

v_call: TRBV11-2
j_call: TRBJ2-1
cdr3_aa: CASSLVGTGGMHEQFF

v_call: TRBV2
j_call: TRBJ1-4
cdr3_aa: CASSLNRGKKLFF

v_call: TRBV28
j_call: TRBJ1-3
cdr3_aa: CASSDSSGNTIYF

v_call: TRBV6-1
j_call: TRBJ2-3
cdr3_aa: CASSEGLAGGADTQYF

v_call: TRBV7-2
j_call: TRBJ2-7
cdr3_aa: CASSNTGSEQYF

v_call: TRBV4-2
j_call: TRBJ1-3
cdr3_aa: CASSQTGQGLVNTIYF

v_call: TRBV7-9
j_call: TRBJ2-7
cdr3_aa: CASSYGHTGGASYEQYF

v_call: TRBV13
j_call: TRBJ2-1
cdr3_aa: CASTLRETSLNEQFF

v_call: TRBV18
j_call: TRBJ2-7
cdr3_aa: CASSPPLTGEQYF

v_call: TRBV24-1
j_call: TRBJ2-6
cdr3_aa: CATSDEYSGANVLTF

v_call: TRBV6-4
j_call: TRBJ2-2
cdr3_aa: CASSEGGSNTGELFF

v_call: TRBV7-8
j_call: TRBJ1-1
cdr3_aa: CASSGMGQQNTEAFF

v_call: TRBV28
j_call: TRBJ1-2
cdr3_aa: CASTPAGGAAYGYTF

v_call: TRBV6-1
j_call: TRBJ2-2
cdr3_aa: CASSELVRGSNTGELFF

v_call: TRBV3-1/TRBV3-2
j_call: TRBJ2-7
cdr3_aa: CASSQARLVHEQYF

v_call: TRBV9
j_call: TRBJ2-2
cdr3_aa: CASSVLAGGPGGHTGELFF

v_call: TRBV12-3/TRBV12-4
j_call: TRBJ2-5
cdr3_aa: CASSRGETQYF

v_call: TRBV4-1
j_call: TRBJ1-4
cdr3_aa: CASSQVLGGRSNEKLFF

v_call: TRBV28
j_call: TRBJ1-2
cdr3_aa: CASSLAQGKGYTF

v_call: TRBV5-1
j_call: TRBJ2-3
cdr3_aa: CASSLFGSPTDTQYF